The 14 T cell receptor beta chains presented below share a single source sample, sequenced in a study of human T cells and chemical hapten exposure. TCRdb used MiXCR to reprocess the RACE reads, holding one entry per CDR3 protein. The sample contains 300,000 to 450,000 distinct CDR3 sequences, approximately 5.8% of which appear only once. Described time point: pre-sensitization, week 0. Indicated treatment: therapeutic diphenylcyclopropenone sensitization with weekly scalp DPC. The sample was whole blood, taken in connection with sensitization to the hapten diphenylcyclopropenone (DPC). These receptors were obtained from a woman between 18 and 29 years old with alopecia areata. Some clones in this sample may be carry-over from other donors' samples.

In this sample, this clonotype turned up many times. V is TRBV20-1 and J is TRBJ2-5; TRBD2 matches 8 bases. The CDR3 is 14 residues long. J was trimmed by 2 bases and V by 3 bases; bases with no gene match: 5. Germline V gene lookup returns CDR1 DFQATT and CDR2 SNEGSKA (reference sequence). The CDR3 bases are TGCAGTGCTAGTGGCGGGGGGAAACAAGAGACCCAGTACTTC. Its protein is CSASGGGKQETQYF.

This clonotype was detected a few times. V and J are TRBV28 and TRBJ1-5; 8 bases fit TRBD1. The CDR3 spans 16 residues. The germline gives CDR1 MDHEN, CDR2 SYDVKM. The V gene end was trimmed by 6 bases and the J gene end by 3 bases; junction bases not matched to a gene: 10. CDR3 DNA: TGTGCCAGCAGACCTACAGGACAGGGAGACAATCAGCCCCAGCATTTT. Translating gives CASRPTGQGDNQPQHF. Based on the CDR3 plus reference TRBV28 and TRBJ1-5, the full variable domain is DVKVTQSSRYLVKRTGEKVFLECVQDMDHENMFWYRQDPGLGLRLIYFSYDVKMKEKGDIPEGYSVSREKKERFSLILESASTNQTSMYLCASRPTGQGDNQPQHFGDGTRLSIL.

Only a few counts were recorded for this clonotype. The chain has TRBV3-1 and TRBJ1-5; tentative D call: TRBD1 (5 bases). Per the germline V gene, CDR1 is LGHDT and CDR2 is YNNKEL (reference sequence). V lost 4 bases, J lost 6 bases, and 10 bases lay in between. The CDR3 runs to 13 residues. The DNA for the CDR3 is TGTGCCAGCAGCCGAGGGGTGGTTCAGCCCCAGCATTTT. The encoded protein is CASSRGVVQPQHF.

This clonotype was observed at least ten times. The chain is built from TRBV7-6 and TRBJ2-4; D is uncertain. CDR1 is SGHVS and CDR2 is FNYEAQ in the germline V gene. The V end lost 5 bases, the J end lost 1 base, and 15 bases lay between the germline ends. The CDR3 length is 16 residues. The CDR3 reads CASSPRPGTAKNIQYF. The DNA of the CDR3 is TGTGCCAGCAGCCCACGGCCGGGTACTGCCAAAAACATTCAGTACTTC.

This CDR3 reads CASTFGSNEQFF. CDR3 DNA sequence: TGTGCCAGCACTTTCGGGAGTAATGAGCAGTTCTTC. The chain couples TRBV12-3 or TRBV12-4 to TRBJ2-1, with a tentative D call TRBD2 (6 bases). Trimming removed 7 bases from V and 7 bases from J, with 11 bases in between. The CDR3 contains 12 residues.

This clonotype has more than one count but fewer than ten. The V and J genes are TRBV7-2 and TRBJ2-3; D not resolved. Trimming took 1 base from V and 2 from J, leaving 16 bases between them. The germline V gene has CDR1 SGHTA and CDR2 FQGNSA. CDR3 length: 17 amino acids. The CDR3 is CASSLGTEKTITDTQYF. In DNA, the CDR3 is TGTGCCAGCAGCTTAGGGACGGAGAAAACCATCACAGATACGCAGTATTTT.

The rearrangement joins TRBV7-2 to TRBJ2-1, with 9 bases lining up with TRBD2. V lost 5 bases, J lost 4 bases, and 9 bases stayed unmatched. The CDR3 spans 16 residues. CDR1 and CDR2 (germline): SGHTA, FQGNSA. The CDR3 region is CASSQPPSGGYNEQFF. The CDR3 DNA sequence: TGTGCCAGCAGCCAACCCCCCAGCGGGGGGTACAATGAGCAGTTCTTC.

The chain couples TRBV5-4 to TRBJ1-2; 9 nucleotides align to TRBD1. Germline V gene sequence: CDR1 SGHNT, CDR2 YYREEE (reference sequence). V was pared by 2 bases and J by 1 base, with 6 bases of the junction left unmatched. The CDR3 runs 16 residues. The CDR3 spells CASSLPNRGLNYGYTF. The CDR3 nucleotides read TGTGCCAGCAGCTTACCTAACAGGGGGCTTAACTATGGCTACACCTTC.

The chain uses TRBV6-5 and TRBJ2-2; no clear D. V was shortened by 9 bases and J by 7 bases, with 15 bases between the two germline ends. CDR1 and CDR2 (germline): MNHEY, SVGAGI. The CDR3 runs 13 residues. The CDR3 protein is CASAMTGGGELFF. As DNA, the CDR3 is TGTGCCAGTGCCATGACGGGTGGCGGGGAGCTGTTTTTT.

This sequence joins TRBV6-5 and TRBJ2-6, with 7 bases that match TRBD1. Per the germline V gene, CDR1 is MNHEY and CDR2 is SVGAGI. This CDR3 contains 12 residues. V gave up 5 bases and J gave up 11 bases; unmatched junction bases: 3. The CDR3 sequence is CASSRQGDVLTF. In DNA, the CDR3 is TGTGCCAGCAGTCGACAGGGAGACGTCCTGACTTTC.

This clonotype was counted at least ten times. This chain uses TRBV6-1 with TRBJ2-7, with 8 nucleotides matching TRBD1. The germline V gene encodes CDR1 MNHNS and CDR2 SASEGT. The J segment lost 1 base and the V segment lost 1 base, leaving 3 bases of the junction unmatched. This CDR3 contains 15 residues. This CDR3 is CASSEEDRESYEQYF. CDR3 DNA sequence: TGTGCCAGCAGTGAAGAGGACAGGGAATCCTACGAGCAGTACTTC.

This clonotype was picked up many times. The J gene is TRBJ1-1, the V gene TRBV18; D not resolved. The CDR3 covers 13 residues. CDR1 is KGHSH and CDR2 is LQKENI in the germline V gene. The V and J ends lost 10 bases and 3 bases respectively, with 15 bases between them. This CDR3 is CATSGGSDTEAFF. CDR3 DNA sequence: TGTGCCACGTCGGGAGGTTCGGACACTGAAGCTTTCTTT.

The chain is built from TRBV10-3 and TRBJ2-3, with D uncertain. The CDR3 has 15 residues. Trimming took off 0 bases at V and 6 bases at J, with 13 bases between the two ends. CDR1 and CDR2 (germline): ENHRY, SYGVKD. This CDR3 reads CAISESYPSGDTQYF. DNA for the CDR3: TGTGCCATCAGTGAGTCCTACCCCAGTGGGGATACGCAGTATTTT.

This clonotype occurred many times. The junction and the germline gene differ at one end; a read error may be behind it. This chain connects TRBV28 to TRBJ1-1; a possible D gene is TRBD1 (5 bases). Germline V gives CDR1 MDHEN, CDR2 SYDVKM. The CDR3 runs 15 residues. CDR3 residues: CASSLWGSMNTEAFF. The CDR3 DNA reads as TGTGCCAGCAGTCTATGGGGGTCCATGAACACTGAAGCTTTCTTT.